A selection of T cell receptor beta chains follows, all from one sample in a study of tumor and adjacent non-tumor tissue in lung cancer. TCRdb re-derived calls from the multiplex PCR reads in MiXCR, one entry per CDR3 protein. The sample carries under 95,000 distinct CDR3 sequences, roughly 80% recorded once. Sequencing was carried out using distant non-tumor lung tissue. The receptor set was obtained from a man in his sixties with non-small cell lung cancer. Each CDR3 is given with its conserved first and last residue. Each record gives: clone size, J gene, D gene, V gene, CDR3 protein, CDR3 DNA. A D gene is named only where the DNA matches it firmly. A row's size may be missing; if present it is once, few, many or a size class.

clone size: .
J gene: TRBJ2-6
D gene: .
V gene: TRBV4-3
CDR3 protein: CASNQEAVSGVNVLPF
CDR3 DNA: TGCGCCAGCAACCAAGAGGCGGTGTCTGGGGTCAACGTCCTGCCTTTC

clone size: .
J gene: TRBJ2-2
D gene: .
V gene: TRBV29-1
CDR3 protein: CSVGGLGEPIF
CDR3 DNA: TGCAGCGTTGGAGGACTGGGGGAACCGATTTTT

clone size: .
J gene: TRBJ2-5
D gene: .
V gene: TRBV11-2
CDR3 protein: CASSSTLEETLCF
CDR3 DNA: TGTGCCAGCAGCTCTACATTGGAAGAGACCCTGTGCTTC

clone size: .
J gene: TRBJ2-7
D gene: TRBD1
V gene: TRBV28
CDR3 protein: CASRLDRVGLSEQYF
CDR3 DNA: TGTGCCAGCAGACTCGACAGGGTAGGGTTGAGCGAGCAGTACTTC

clone size: .
J gene: TRBJ2-5
D gene: .
V gene: TRBV5-4
CDR3 protein: CASSRTGLIRWETQYF
CDR3 DNA: TGTGCCAGCAGCCGAACCGGCCTCATTAGGTGGGAAACCCAGTACTTC

clone size: once
J gene: TRBJ2-1
D gene: .
V gene: TRBV29-1
CDR3 protein: CSGVETGDPDEQFF
CDR3 DNA: TGCAGCGGGGTGGAGACGGGAGACCCGGATGAGCAGTTCTTC

clone size: many
J gene: TRBJ2-1
D gene: TRBD2
V gene: TRBV4-1
CDR3 protein: CASSPGSGRLNEQFF
CDR3 DNA: TGCGCCAGCAGCCCTGGTAGCGGGAGGCTAAATGAGCAGTTCTTC

clone size: .
J gene: TRBJ2-5
D gene: TRBD1
V gene: TRBV11-2
CDR3 protein: CARSSGQVQGTHYF
CDR3 DNA: TGTGCCAGGAGCTCTGGACAGGTCCAAGGGACCCATTACTTC

clone size: .
J gene: TRBJ1-1
D gene: .
V gene: TRBV4-3
CDR3 protein: CASSQDVPGSSDIEAFF
CDR3 DNA: TGCGCCAGCAGTCAAGACGTTCCGGGCAGTTCGGACATTGAAGCTTTCTTT

clone size: .
J gene: TRBJ2-1
D gene: TRBD2
V gene: TRBV11-3
CDR3 protein: CAISLEGTSIHNEQFF
CDR3 DNA: TGTGCCATCAGCTTAGAGGGGACTAGCATCCACAATGAGCAGTTCTTC

clone size: .
J gene: TRBJ2-2
D gene: TRBD1
V gene: TRBV5-1
CDR3 protein: CASTRGKSNTGELFF
CDR3 DNA: TGCGCCAGTACCAGGGGGAAATCGAACACCGGGGAGCTGTTTTTT

clone size: .
J gene: TRBJ2-3
D gene: TRBD2
V gene: TRBV20-1
CDR3 protein: CSARLAGGYTQYF
CDR3 DNA: TGCAGTGCTAGACTAGCGGGAGGCTATACGCAGTATTTT

clone size: .
J gene: TRBJ2-1
D gene: TRBD2
V gene: TRBV12-3/TRBV12-4
CDR3 protein: CASKPGLADNEQFF
CDR3 DNA: TGTGCCAGCAAGCCGGGACTAGCGGATAATGAGCAGTTCTTC

clone size: .
J gene: TRBJ2-7
D gene: .
V gene: TRBV4-1
CDR3 protein: CASSQDQQREQYF
CDR3 DNA: TGCGCTAGCAGCCAAGATCAACAGCGGGAGCAGTACTTC

clone size: .
J gene: TRBJ2-6
D gene: .
V gene: TRBV4-3
CDR3 protein: CASSQVAVFGANVLTF
CDR3 DNA: TGCGCCAGCAGCCAAGTCGCGGTGTTTGGGGCCAACGTCCTGACTTTT

clone size: .
J gene: TRBJ2-5
D gene: .
V gene: TRBV6-5
CDR3 protein: CTGSDTGTAAAQYF
CDR3 DNA: TGTACCGGTAGTGATACCGGGACCGCGGCGGCCCAGTACTTC

clone size: .
J gene: TRBJ2-2
D gene: .
V gene: TRBV5-1
CDR3 protein: CASSENSGISNTWELFF
CDR3 DNA: TGCGCCAGCAGCGAAAACTCCGGGATATCGAACACCTGGGAGCTGTTTTTT

clone size: .
J gene: TRBJ1-2
D gene: .
V gene: TRBV4-1
CDR3 protein: CVSSPDSTSFGYTF
CDR3 DNA: TGCGTCAGCAGCCCGGACAGTACCTCTTTCGGCTACACTTTC

clone size: many
J gene: TRBJ2-7
D gene: .
V gene: TRBV6-2/TRBV6-3
CDR3 protein: CASSWKVYEQYF
CDR3 DNA: TGTGCCAGCAGTTGGAAAGTTTACGAGCAGTACTTC

clone size: .
J gene: TRBJ2-5
D gene: TRBD2
V gene: TRBV11-3
CDR3 protein: CTSSIGLVGGKTQYF
CDR3 DNA: TGTACCAGCAGCATCGGACTAGTGGGGGGGAAGACCCAGTACTTC

clone size: .
J gene: TRBJ1-1
D gene: .
V gene: TRBV4-1
CDR3 protein: CASRKEGRIETVF
CDR3 DNA: TGCGCCAGCAGGAAAGAGGGGAGGATTGAAACTGTCTTT

clone size: .
J gene: TRBJ1-2
D gene: TRBD1
V gene: TRBV4-3
CDR3 protein: CARSQEQGNYGHTF
CDR3 DNA: TGCGCCAGGAGCCAAGAACAGGGGAACTATGGCCACACCTTC

clone size: once
J gene: TRBJ1-1
D gene: .
V gene: TRBV12-3/TRBV12-4
CDR3 protein: CASSRQGLKTEAYF
CDR3 DNA: TGTGCCAGCAGTCGGCAGGGGCTGAAGACTGAAGCTTACTTT

clone size: .
J gene: TRBJ1-5
D gene: .
V gene: TRBV12-3/TRBV12-4
CDR3 protein: CASSLLRDQPQLF
CDR3 DNA: TGTGCCAGTAGTTTATTGAGGGACCAGCCCCAGCTTTTT

clone size: .
J gene: TRBJ2-3
D gene: .
V gene: TRBV20-1
CDR3 protein: CSAGTSGKSDKQYF
CDR3 DNA: TGTAGTGCTGGGACAAGCGGGAAATCAGATAAGCAGTATTTT

clone size: .
J gene: TRBJ1-4
D gene: .
V gene: TRBV4-2
CDR3 protein: CASSQLSVVGNQEKLFF
CDR3 DNA: TGTGCCAGCAGCCAGCTAAGCGTGGTAGGTAATCAGGAAAAACTGTTTTTT

clone size: .
J gene: TRBJ2-6
D gene: .
V gene: TRBV6-5
CDR3 protein: CASSYFGSGANVLAF
CDR3 DNA: .

clone size: .
J gene: TRBJ1-1
D gene: .
V gene: TRBV11-2
CDR3 protein: CVSSLRGYTEAFF
CDR3 DNA: TGTGTCAGCAGCTTACGGGGTTACACTGAAGCTTTCTTT

clone size: once
J gene: TRBJ1-2
D gene: TRBD1
V gene: TRBV28
CDR3 protein: CTSSRNQDRVETF
CDR3 DNA: TGTACCAGCAGCCGAAACCAAGACAGGGTGGAAACCTTC

clone size: .
J gene: TRBJ1-6
D gene: .
V gene: TRBV11-2
CDR3 protein: CASSLGGGDNSPLHF
CDR3 DNA: TGTGCCAGCAGCTTAGGAGGAGGCGATAATTCACCCCTCCACTTT

clone size: .
J gene: TRBJ2-6
D gene: TRBD2
V gene: TRBV11-2
CDR3 protein: CPNSPTSGGATGANILTF
CDR3 DNA: TGTCCCAACAGCCCAACTAGCGGGGGAGCCACTGGGGCCAACATCCTGACTTTC

clone size: .
J gene: TRBJ1-5
D gene: TRBD1
V gene: TRBV20-1
CDR3 protein: CSATRTGVFNQPQHF
CDR3 DNA: TGCAGTGCTACGAGGACAGGGGTTTTCAATCAGCCCCAACATTTT

clone size: .
J gene: TRBJ2-1
D gene: .
V gene: TRBV11-3
CDR3 protein: CASSVQEQQFF
CDR3 DNA: TGTGCCAGCAGCGTCCAGGAGCAGCAGTTCTTC

clone size: .
J gene: TRBJ2-1
D gene: .
V gene: TRBV20-1
CDR3 protein: CSALTSLRAYNEQFF
CDR3 DNA: TGCAGTGCTTTAACTAGCTTGAGGGCGTACAATGAGCAGTTCTTC

clone size: many
J gene: TRBJ2-5
D gene: .
V gene: TRBV6-6
CDR3 protein: CASTNGPAGETQYF
CDR3 DNA: TGTGCCAGCACGAACGGACCAGCGGGAGAGACCCAGTACTTC

clone size: many
J gene: TRBJ2-7
D gene: .
V gene: TRBV4-2
CDR3 protein: CASSQDWPGPTYEQYF
CDR3 DNA: TGTGCCAGCAGCCAAGATTGGCCGGGACCTACCTACGAGCAGTACTTC

clone size: .
J gene: TRBJ2-5
D gene: TRBD2
V gene: TRBV11-3
CDR3 protein: CARSLGSSGESQETQYF
CDR3 DNA: TGTGCCAGGAGCTTAGGGTCCAGCGGGGAGTCCCAAGAGACTCAGTACTTC

clone size: .
J gene: TRBJ2-3
D gene: .
V gene: TRBV11-3
CDR3 protein: CASSPSLVVGGTDTQYF
CDR3 DNA: TGTGCCAGCAGCCCCAGCTTGGTAGTGGGAGGAACAGATACGCAGTATTTT

clone size: .
J gene: TRBJ2-2
D gene: TRBD1
V gene: TRBV12-3/TRBV12-4
CDR3 protein: CTSSHGTANTGELFF
CDR3 DNA: TGTACCAGCAGTCACGGGACAGCGAACACCGGGGAGTTGTTTTTT

clone size: .
J gene: TRBJ2-2
D gene: .
V gene: TRBV20-1
CDR3 protein: CSAPRTHAGRDTEEPFF
CDR3 DNA: TGCAGTGCTCCGCGAACACATGCAGGGAGGGACACCGAGGAGCCGTTTTTT

clone size: once
J gene: TRBJ2-3
D gene: .
V gene: TRBV10-1
CDR3 protein: CASSEEAGTNSTYTQYF
CDR3 DNA: TGCGCCAGCAGTGAGGAGGCCGGGACCAATAGCACATATACGCAGTATTTT

clone size: .
J gene: TRBJ2-2
D gene: .
V gene: TRBV11-3
CDR3 protein: CASSLGKVPSGELFF
CDR3 DNA: TGTGCCAGCAGCTTGGGCAAGGTCCCTTCCGGTGAGCTGTTTTTT

clone size: .
J gene: TRBJ2-6
D gene: TRBD1
V gene: TRBV11-1
CDR3 protein: CTSNQRGQGYSGANVPTF
CDR3 DNA: TGTACCAGCAACCAGAGGGGACAGGGCTACTCTGGGGCCAACGTCCCGACTTTC

clone size: .
J gene: TRBJ2-6
D gene: TRBD1
V gene: TRBV11-2
CDR3 protein: CASSLVPRDRPSVANVLTF
CDR3 DNA: TGTGCCAGCAGCTTAGTTCCAAGGGACAGGCCCTCTGTAGCCAACGTCCTGACTTTC

clone size: .
J gene: TRBJ1-6
D gene: .
V gene: TRBV20-1
CDR3 protein: CIARNTRRYNSPLHF
CDR3 DNA: TGCATTGCTAGAAATACGCGACGGTATAATTCACCCCTCCACTTT

clone size: .
J gene: TRBJ1-5
D gene: .
V gene: TRBV11-2
CDR3 protein: CVSKTRHDSNQPQHF
CDR3 DNA: TGTGTCAGCAAAACCAGACACGATAGCAATCAGCCCCAGCATTTT

clone size: .
J gene: TRBJ2-1
D gene: TRBD2
V gene: TRBV6-6
CDR3 protein: CASNQLARVHNEQFF
CDR3 DNA: TGTGCCAGCAATCAACTAGCGCGAGTACACAATGAGCAGTTCTTC

clone size: .
J gene: TRBJ1-5
D gene: .
V gene: TRBV30
CDR3 protein: CAWNTPMGRVGCNQPQHF
CDR3 DNA: TGTGCCTGGAATACCCCGATGGGGCGGGTGGGGTGCAATCAGCCCCAGCATTTC

clone size: .
J gene: TRBJ1-1
D gene: .
V gene: TRBV29-1
CDR3 protein: CSVVVGPNTEAFF
CDR3 DNA: TGCAGCGTCGTAGTAGGGCCGAACACTGAAGCTTTCTTT

clone size: .
J gene: TRBJ2-3
D gene: TRBD2
V gene: TRBV4-2
CDR3 protein: CASSQDTQRGSSTDTQCF
CDR3 DNA: TGTGCCAGCAGCCAAGATACCCAGCGGGGCTCAAGCACAGATACGCAGTGTTTT

clone size: many
J gene: TRBJ2-3
D gene: TRBD2
V gene: TRBV5-1
CDR3 protein: CASSLGWTSGTDTQYF
CDR3 DNA: TGCGCCAGCAGCTTGGGATGGACTAGCGGCACAGATACGCAGTATTTT

clone size: .
J gene: TRBJ1-1
D gene: .
V gene: TRBV11-2
CDR3 protein: CTSSLKWNIEALF
CDR3 DNA: TGTACCAGCAGCTTAAAGTGGAACATTGAAGCTCTCTTT

clone size: .
J gene: TRBJ2-6
D gene: TRBD2
V gene: TRBV11-2
CDR3 protein: CACSPTSGGATGANLLTF
CDR3 DNA: TGTGCCTGCAGTCCAACTAGCGGGGGAGCCACCGGGGCCAACCTCCTGACTTTC

clone size: once
J gene: TRBJ2-1
D gene: .
V gene: TRBV4-1
CDR3 protein: CASSQGRGPMGRGEQFF
CDR3 DNA: TGCGCCAGCAGCCAAGGTCGGGGCCCCATGGGGCGGGGCGAGCAGTTCTTC

clone size: .
J gene: TRBJ2-3
D gene: .
V gene: TRBV20-1
CDR3 protein: CSVRELGSSTDTQYF
CDR3 DNA: TGCAGTGTTAGAGAATTAGGCAGCTCCACAGATACTCAGTATTTT